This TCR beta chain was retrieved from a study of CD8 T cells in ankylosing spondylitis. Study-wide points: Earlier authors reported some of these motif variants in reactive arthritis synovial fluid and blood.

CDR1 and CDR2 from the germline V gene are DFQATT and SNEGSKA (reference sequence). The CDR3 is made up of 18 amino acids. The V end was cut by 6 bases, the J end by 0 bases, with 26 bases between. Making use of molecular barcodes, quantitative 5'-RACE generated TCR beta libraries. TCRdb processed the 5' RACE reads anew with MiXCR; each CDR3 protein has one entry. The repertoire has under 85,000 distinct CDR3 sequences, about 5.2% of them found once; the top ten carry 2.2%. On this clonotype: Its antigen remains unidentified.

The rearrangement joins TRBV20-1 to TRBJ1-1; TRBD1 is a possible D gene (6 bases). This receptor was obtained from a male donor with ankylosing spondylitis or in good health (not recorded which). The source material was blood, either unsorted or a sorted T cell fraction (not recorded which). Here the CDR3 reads CSARNKIRGLPMNTEAFF. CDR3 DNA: TGCAGTGCCCGAAATAAGATCCGGGGGCTACCAATGAACACTGAAGCTTTCTTT.